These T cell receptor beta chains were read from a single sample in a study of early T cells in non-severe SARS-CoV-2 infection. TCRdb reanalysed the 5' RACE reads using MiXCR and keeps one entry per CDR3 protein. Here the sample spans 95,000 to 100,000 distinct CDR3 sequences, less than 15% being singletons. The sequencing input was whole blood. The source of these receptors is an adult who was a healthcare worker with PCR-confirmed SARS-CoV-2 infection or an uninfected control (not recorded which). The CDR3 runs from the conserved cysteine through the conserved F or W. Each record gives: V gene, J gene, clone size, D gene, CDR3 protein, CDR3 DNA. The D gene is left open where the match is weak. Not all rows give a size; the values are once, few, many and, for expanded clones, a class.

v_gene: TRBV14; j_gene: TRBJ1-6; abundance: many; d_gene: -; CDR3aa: CASSPQQGSGNSPLHF; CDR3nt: TGTGCCAGCAGCCCGCAACAGGGCAGCGGTAATTCACCCCTCCACTTT
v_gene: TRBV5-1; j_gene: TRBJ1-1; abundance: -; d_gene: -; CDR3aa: CASSLGRKDMNTEAFF; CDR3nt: TGCGCCAGCAGCTTGGGCAGAAAAGACATGAACACTGAAGCTTTCTTT
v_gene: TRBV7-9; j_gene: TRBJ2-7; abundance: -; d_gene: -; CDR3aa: CASSEGTPGISYEQYF; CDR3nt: TGTGCCAGCAGTGAAGGGACTCCGGGGATCTCCTACGAGCAGTACTTC
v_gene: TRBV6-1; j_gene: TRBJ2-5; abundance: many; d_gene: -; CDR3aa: CASSEVTRQETQYF; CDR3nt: TGTGCCAGCAGTGAAGTGACCCGCCAAGAGACCCAGTACTTC
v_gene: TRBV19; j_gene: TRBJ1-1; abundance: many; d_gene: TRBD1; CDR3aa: CASRDRGSEAFF; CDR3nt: TGTGCCTCCCGGGACAGGGGCTCTGAAGCTTTCTTT
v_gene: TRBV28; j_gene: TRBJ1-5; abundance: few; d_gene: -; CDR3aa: CASSLGGQPQHF; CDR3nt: TGTGCCAGCAGTTTGGGCGGCCAGCCCCAGCATTTT
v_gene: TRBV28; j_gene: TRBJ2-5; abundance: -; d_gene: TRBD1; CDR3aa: CASSGGGQGQETQYF; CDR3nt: TGTGCCAGCAGTGGAGGGGGACAGGGGCAAGAGACCCAGTACTTC
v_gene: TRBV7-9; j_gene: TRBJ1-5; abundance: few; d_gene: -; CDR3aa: CASSPMGSQDQPQHF; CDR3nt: TGTGCCAGCAGCCCCATGGGCAGTCAAGATCAGCCCCAGCATTTT
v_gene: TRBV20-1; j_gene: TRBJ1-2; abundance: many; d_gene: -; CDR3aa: CSANVNYGYTF; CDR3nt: TGCAGTGCTAACGTAAACTATGGCTACACCTTC
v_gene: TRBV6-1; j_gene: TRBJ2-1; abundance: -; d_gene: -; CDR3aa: CASRVSGPTYNEQFF; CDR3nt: TGTGCCAGCAGGGTTAGCGGCCCCACCTACAATGAGCAGTTCTTC
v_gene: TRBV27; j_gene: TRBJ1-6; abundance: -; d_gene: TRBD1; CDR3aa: CASSFGTGNSPLHF; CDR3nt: TGTGCCAGCAGTTTTGGGACAGGGAATTCACCCCTCCACTTT
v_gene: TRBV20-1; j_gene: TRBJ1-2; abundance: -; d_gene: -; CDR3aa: CSARSPGAVGGYTF; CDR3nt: TGCAGTGCTAGATCCCCCGGGGCAGTGGGTGGCTACACCTTC